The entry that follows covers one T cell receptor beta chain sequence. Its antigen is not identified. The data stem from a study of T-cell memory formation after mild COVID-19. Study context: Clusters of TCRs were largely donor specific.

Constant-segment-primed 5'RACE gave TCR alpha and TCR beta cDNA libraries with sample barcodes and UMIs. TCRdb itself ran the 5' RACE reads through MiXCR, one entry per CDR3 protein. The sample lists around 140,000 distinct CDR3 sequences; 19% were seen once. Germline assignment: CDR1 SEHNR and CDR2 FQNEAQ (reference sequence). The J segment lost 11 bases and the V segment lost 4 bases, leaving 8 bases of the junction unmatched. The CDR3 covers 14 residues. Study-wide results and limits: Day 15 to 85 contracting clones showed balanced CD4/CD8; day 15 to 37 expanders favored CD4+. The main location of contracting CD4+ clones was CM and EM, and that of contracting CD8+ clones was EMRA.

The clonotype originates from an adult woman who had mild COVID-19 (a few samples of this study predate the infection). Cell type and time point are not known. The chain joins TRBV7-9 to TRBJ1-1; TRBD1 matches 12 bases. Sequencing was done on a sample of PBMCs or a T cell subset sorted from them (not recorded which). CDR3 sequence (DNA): TGTGCCAGCAGCTCCCCGGGACAGGGGGCTGTCGCTTTCTTT. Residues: CASSSPGQGAVAFF.